This TCR beta chain originates from a study of T cells after yellow fever vaccination (dated by TCRdb to between 2017 and 2020). General notes on the study: Staining for CD3, CD45RA, CCR7 and CD95 was used to sort memory subsets (EM, EMRA, CM and Tscm) on a BD FACS Aria III. The SMART-Seq v4 Ultra Low Input RNA kit was used to prepare libraries from fractions with low cell numbers. To track T-cell clones before and after primary and booster YFV17D yellow fever vaccination, bulk TCR alpha and beta repertoires were sequenced longitudinally. Two healthy male donors, one aged 18 to 30 and one aged 30 to 39 years, were included in the cohort. Blood samples were taken at several timepoints before and after primary and secondary immunization, and bulk PBMC replicates and cell subsets were isolated. Sorting of memory subsets took place on days 0, 15 and 45 and at 18 months after primary vaccination, as well as on days 0, 15 and 45 after the 30-year booster. General conclusions and limits of the study: A small fraction of clonotypes showed up in both the CD4 and CD8 compartments, probably as a result of convergent recombination. Most clones expanded after primary vaccination (96% of CD4 and around nine tenths of CD8) were re-detected after the booster, suggesting that broad memory maintenance occurred. Because the study included only a couple of donors, the extent to which the findings can be generalized is limited. The secondary T-cell response was found to be weaker but faster than the primary response, with a peak reached on day 5 rather than on day 15. In the sorted memory subsets on day 0, nearly all vaccine-responding clonotypes were below the level of detection. Computational filtering was needed because FACS-sorted repertoires could contain abundant contaminating clonotypes from the bulk population.

This clonotype appeared many times. No quality values exist for individual bases; no much larger clone is one base distant. The treatment or condition label of this sample denotes: live attenuated yellow fever vaccine strain. A standard Ficoll-Paque protocol was used to isolate PBMCs from peripheral blood. For sorted memory subsets, RNA extraction was done with the RNeasy Micro Kit. TCR cDNA was synthesized by 5'RACE template switching, through which a universal primer site and unique molecular identifiers were introduced. Priming for cDNA synthesis came from both the TCR alpha and TCR beta constant segments. Library amplification involved two PCR steps, and the second step added sample barcodes and sequencing adapters. Sequencing of the libraries was done on either Illumina HiSeq 2500 (2x100 bp) or NovaSeq (2x150 bp). The paper's processing steps were these. Reads were demultiplexed and collapsed into UMI consensus sequences with MIGEC, and V(D)J alignment was performed with MiXCR. Clonotypes responding to the vaccine were identified with edgeR on replicate PBMC samples, with the criteria of FDR below 0.01 and a log2 fold change above 5 up to day 15. Each bulk clonotype received a CD4 or CD8 identity based on whether the sequenced CD4 or CD8 repertoire contained that clonotype at higher abundance. Clonotype frequencies in memory subsets were weighted by FACS-sorted cell numbers to estimate each clone's distribution across memory phenotypes. In-frame beta chains were kept once TCRdb had trimmed the public reads at Q25 with fastp and called clones with MiXCR. Every CDR3 protein is listed once, alongside the most common genes and DNA of its rows. The V and J calls were not made by the authors but by TCRdb's processing. This sample is represented by tens of thousands of distinct CDR3 sequences; about 10% of them were singletons. Of the sample, around 12% falls within the top ten clones.

Here V drops 2 bases and J drops 5 bases, and the junction holds 10 bases not matched to any gene. The germline V gene (reference sequence) provides CDR1 LNHDA and CDR2 SQIVND. Including cysteine and phenylalanine, the CDR3 has 17 amino acids. Left in the record is the CDR3 DNA by itself, 51 bases read in frame from the first base. Here the sequenced sample was PBMCs, either bulk or a sorted T-cell subset (CD4+, CD8+, memory, or dextramer-sorted; not recorded which), taken roughly 14 days after the first yellow fever vaccination. This TCR was sampled from a man between 18 and 29 years old who received the YFV17D yellow fever vaccine. The sequence links TRBV19 to TRBJ2-2; 8 junctional bases match TRBD1. The nucleotide sequence is TGTGCCAGTAGTATATCTCGCCTCAGGGGGCATACCGGGGAGCTGTTTTTT. It translates as CASSISRLRGHTGELFF.